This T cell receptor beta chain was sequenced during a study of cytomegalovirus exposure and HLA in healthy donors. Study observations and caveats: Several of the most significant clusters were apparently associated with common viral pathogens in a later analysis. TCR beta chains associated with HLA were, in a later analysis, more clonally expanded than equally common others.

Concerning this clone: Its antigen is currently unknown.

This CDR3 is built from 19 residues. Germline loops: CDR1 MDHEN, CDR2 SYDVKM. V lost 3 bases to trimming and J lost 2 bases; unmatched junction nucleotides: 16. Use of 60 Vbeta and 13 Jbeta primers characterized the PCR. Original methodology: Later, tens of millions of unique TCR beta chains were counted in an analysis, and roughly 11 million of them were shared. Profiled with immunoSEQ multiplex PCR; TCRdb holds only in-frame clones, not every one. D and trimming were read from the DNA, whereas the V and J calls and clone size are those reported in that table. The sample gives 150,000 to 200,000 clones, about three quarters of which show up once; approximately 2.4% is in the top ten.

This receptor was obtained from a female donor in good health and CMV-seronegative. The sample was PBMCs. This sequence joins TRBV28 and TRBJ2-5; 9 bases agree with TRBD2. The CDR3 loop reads CASSFTPLVSGGTQETQYF. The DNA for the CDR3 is TGTGCCAGCAGTTTTACTCCCCTAGTTAGCGGGGGAACACAAGAGACCCAGTACTTC. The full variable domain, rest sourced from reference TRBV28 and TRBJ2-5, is DVKVTQSSRYLVKRTGEKVFLECVQDMDHENMFWYRQDPGLGLRLIYFSYDVKMKEKGDIPEGYSVSREKKERFSLILESASTNQTSMYLCASSFTPLVSGGTQETQYFGPGTRLLVL.